These T cell receptor beta chains were read from a single sample in a study of T cells after yellow fever vaccination. TCRdb processed the 5' RACE reads anew with MiXCR; each CDR3 protein has one entry. The sample has some 240,000 distinct CDR3 sequences; roughly 3.7% are singletons. The sample here was PBMCs, taken 15 days after the yellow fever booster vaccination. The source of these receptors is a man aged 18-30 years who received the YFV17D yellow fever vaccine. CDR3s include the opening cysteine and the closing phenylalanine or tryptophan.

>TRBV7-2|TRBJ2-2
CASSFGTGTTGELFF
>TRBV7-3|TRBJ2-3
CASSPSGGLGTDTQYF
>TRBV3-1|TRBJ2-7
CASSQDMEYEQYF
>TRBV28|TRBJ2-3
CASSTGTATGGTQYF
>TRBV5-1|TRBJ1-2
CASSLTRAPYGYTF
>TRBV9|TRBJ2-3
CASNRDRGREDTQYF
>TRBV3-1|TRBJ1-1
CASSQAGANTEAFF
>TRBV6-2/TRBV6-3|TRBJ2-3
CASSYAAGGITDTQYF
>TRBV4-3|TRBJ2-2
CASSRAGGDTGELFF
>TRBV20-1|TRBJ1-1
CSARVGGPLTEAFF
>TRBV7-2|TRBJ2-3
CASSLSLRTDTQYF
>TRBV27|TRBJ2-2
CASSFLRGAYTGELFF
>TRBV5-1|TRBJ2-5
CASSQGKEETQYF
>TRBV6-5|TRBJ1-1
CASRGGQAGSAEAFF
>TRBV19|TRBJ1-6
CASRIRTGISPLHF
>TRBV20-1|TRBJ1-2
CSASLGQANYGYTF
>TRBV5-4|TRBJ2-7
CASSASRYEQYF
>TRBV10-3|TRBJ1-2
CAISGKGDTQRGGYTF
>TRBV5-1|TRBJ1-2
CASSLAQGFSFGYTF
>TRBV3-1|TRBJ1-4
CASSHVSRRPGEKLFF
>TRBV7-3|TRBJ2-1
CASSAGGREQFF
>TRBV5-1|TRBJ2-5
CASSLATGIQETQYF
>TRBV10-3|TRBJ2-5
CASSEGFQETQYF
>TRBV12-3/TRBV12-4|TRBJ2-1
CASSLQGWAGEQFF
>TRBV12-3/TRBV12-4|TRBJ2-5
CASTNQPQETQYF
>TRBV21-1|TRBJ2-3
CASSTTPSFSGGNTDTQYF
>TRBV7-2|TRBJ2-1
CASSPDMNEQFF
>TRBV4-1|TRBJ2-2
CARTYTGELFF
>TRBV7-2|TRBJ1-6
CASSLYSMPLHF
>TRBV9|TRBJ2-1
CASGGWPGQRLNEQFF
>TRBV2|TRBJ1-6
CASSEGRGSSPLHF
>TRBV18|TRBJ1-1
CASSPTALNTEAFF
>TRBV7-2|TRBJ2-5
CASSRGGAETQYF
>TRBV28|TRBJ1-2
CASSENRGAGYGYTF
>TRBV5-5|TRBJ2-7
CASSLAGSHEQYF
>TRBV9|TRBJ2-1
CASSVAFGASYNEQFF
>TRBV23-1|TRBJ2-3
CASSQSPVRGLADTQYF
>TRBV12-3/TRBV12-4|TRBJ1-1
CASSKGAKAFF
>TRBV3-1|TRBJ1-1
CASSQEGGARTAFF
>TRBV5-5|TRBJ2-1
CASSLDAGVSTREQFF
>TRBV12-3/TRBV12-4|TRBJ2-5
CASSGKTAQETQYF